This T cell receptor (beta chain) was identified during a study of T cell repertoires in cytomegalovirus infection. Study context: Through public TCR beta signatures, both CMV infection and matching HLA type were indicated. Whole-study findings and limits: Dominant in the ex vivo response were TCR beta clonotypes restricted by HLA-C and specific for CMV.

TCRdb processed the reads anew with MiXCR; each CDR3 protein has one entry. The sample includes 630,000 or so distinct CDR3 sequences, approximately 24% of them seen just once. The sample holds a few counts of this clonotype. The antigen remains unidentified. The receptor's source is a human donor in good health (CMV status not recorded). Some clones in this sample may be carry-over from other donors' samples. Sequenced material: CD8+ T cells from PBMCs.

In DNA form, the CDR3 reads TGTGCCAGCCGTTCTGAGGGGCCCAGCGTAAAAGAAAAACTGTTTTTT. It specifies CASRSEGPSVKEKLFF. The gene calls are TRBV25-1 and TRBJ1-4; D is perhaps TRBD1 (5 bases). The CDR3 runs to 16 residues. Trimming took off 8 bases at V and 8 bases at J, with 24 bases between the two ends. Germline lookup yields CDR1 MGHDK and CDR2 SYGVNS.